This T cell receptor (beta chain) comes out of a study of T-cell reconstitution after alpha-beta-depleted transplantation in children. Note on this clonotype: What it recognizes is unknown.

The library targeted TCRbeta and was prepared with unique molecular identifiers. One entry per CDR3 protein, called by TCRdb with MiXCR from the PCR reads. The sample has fewer than 550,000 distinct CDR3 sequences; 9.5% to 12% are singletons. CDR1 and CDR2 from the germline V gene are MDHEN and SYDVKM. CDR3 size: 12 residues. Trimming removed 9 bases at V and 6 bases at J, with 15 bases between. Study-wide results and caveats: Where some patients showed high TCRbeta diversity at day 60, it came from recipient T cells and thymic progenitors that had survived. Newly made T cells mostly supplied T-cell counts and diversity one year after transplant. Reportedly, roughly two months post-transplant, alpha-beta T cells arose from several hundred expanded graft clones.

The source was PBMCs, mostly from graft donor cells, collected 180 days after TCRalphabeta/CD19-depleted stem cell transplant. This chain connects TRBV28 to TRBJ2-7, with D perhaps assigned TRBD1 or TRBD2 (5 bases each). The receptor was isolated from a female patient aged 2-10 years who had a stem cell transplant for aplastic anemia, so the T cells may come from the graft donor. CDR3 region: CASAGTPFEQYF. The CDR3 DNA reads as TGTGCCAGTGCCGGGACCCCTTTCGAGCAGTACTTC.